The following is a T cell receptor (beta chain) sequence with its context. Its antigen is unknown. The assay was immunoSEQ multiplex PCR, and TCRdb's table has in-frame clones only and misses some. The sample includes around 120,000 clones, about 85% of them seen just once. The data stem from a study of T cell responses to AZD1222 COVID-19 vaccine. The CDR3 length is 17 residues. Germline CDR1 is LNHDA and CDR2 is SQIVND (reference sequence). The V segment lost 5 bases and the J segment 3 bases; nucleotides outside the gene matches: 7. Notes on the study in general: Unmutated variant regions are reportedly targeted by nearly half of spike-specific TCRs. The donors showed a predominance of white British ancestry and of females, with possible underestimation of clonal diversity.

The TCR originated in an adult who received the AZD1222 COVID-19 vaccine. This material consisted of peripheral blood, taken 28 days after the second AZD1222 dose. The chain carries TRBV19 and TRBJ2-3, with 14 bases identical to TRBD2. The CDR3 DNA reads TGTGCCAGTAGTCGGGGGACTAGCGGGAGTGGTACAGATACGCAGTATTTT. This sequence encodes CASSRGTSGSGTDTQYF.